This is a list of T cell receptor beta chains from one sample in a study. TCRdb used MiXCR to reprocess the 5' RACE reads, holding one entry per CDR3 protein. The table shows over 50,000 distinct CDR3 sequences, with just under 30% occurring only once. The specimen sequenced was tumor-infiltrating naive CD4+ T cells sorted from the breast tumor. The receptors originated from a female donor with breast cancer. Each CDR3 is given with its conserved first and last residue. The order of the fields is clone size, J gene, V gene, D gene, CDR3 protein, CDR3 DNA. The D gene is left open where the match is weak. Part of the rows lack a size; the others show once, few, many or a class for expanded clones.

abundance: many; j_gene: TRBJ1-2; v_gene: TRBV12-3/TRBV12-4; d_gene: -; CDR3aa: CASSSGLKGGYTF; CDR3nt: TGTGCCAGCAGCTCAGGACTAAAGGGCGGCTACACCTTC
abundance: -; j_gene: TRBJ2-1; v_gene: TRBV7-3; d_gene: -; CDR3aa: CASSPEPFISAASSYNEQFF; CDR3nt: TGTGCCAGCAGCCCGGAACCCTTTATTTCGGCTGCTAGCTCCTACAATGAGCAGTTCTTC
abundance: -; j_gene: TRBJ1-3; v_gene: TRBV15; d_gene: -; CDR3aa: CATSRARGQPGNTIYF; CDR3nt: TGTGCCACCAGCAGGGCGCGGGGACAACCCGGAAACACCATATATTTT
abundance: few; j_gene: TRBJ2-3; v_gene: TRBV4-3; d_gene: TRBD1; CDR3aa: CASSQRDRAADTQYF; CDR3nt: TGCGCCAGCAGCCAGAGGGACAGGGCGGCAGATACGCAGTATTTT
abundance: -; j_gene: TRBJ2-2; v_gene: TRBV19; d_gene: TRBD2; CDR3aa: CASSIPGRANTGELFF; CDR3nt: TGTGCCAGTAGTATCCCCGGGAGGGCGAACACCGGGGAGCTGTTTTTT
abundance: many; j_gene: TRBJ2-7; v_gene: TRBV14; d_gene: -; CDR3aa: CASSRIQGSRSYEQYF; CDR3nt: TGTGCCAGCAGCCGGATACAGGGTTCTCGCTCCTACGAGCAGTACTTC
abundance: few; j_gene: TRBJ2-2; v_gene: TRBV6-1; d_gene: TRBD1; CDR3aa: CASSPQGAKSGELFF; CDR3nt: TGTGCCAGCAGTCCACAGGGGGCGAAGTCCGGGGAGCTGTTTTTT
abundance: -; j_gene: TRBJ2-2; v_gene: TRBV7-8; d_gene: -; CDR3aa: CASSERQLPNTGELFF; CDR3nt: TGTGCCAGTAGCGAGCGACAGCTCCCCAACACCGGGGAGCTGTTTTTT
abundance: -; j_gene: TRBJ2-1; v_gene: TRBV7-2; d_gene: -; CDR3aa: CASSLDYNNEQFF; CDR3nt: TGTGCCAGCAGCTTAGACTACAACAATGAGCAGTTCTTC
abundance: -; j_gene: TRBJ2-1; v_gene: TRBV6-1; d_gene: -; CDR3aa: CASGVGGNEQFF; CDR3nt: TGTGCCAGCGGCGTGGGGGGCAATGAGCAGTTCTTC
abundance: few; j_gene: TRBJ2-5; v_gene: TRBV4-2; d_gene: -; CDR3aa: CASGEEGKEETQYF; CDR3nt: TGTGCCAGCGGCGAGGAGGGGAAGGAGGAGACCCAGTACTTC
abundance: few; j_gene: TRBJ1-1; v_gene: TRBV15; d_gene: TRBD1; CDR3aa: CATSPGQEAMNTEAFF; CDR3nt: TGTGCCACCAGCCCCGGACAGGAAGCCATGAACACTGAAGCTTTCTTT
abundance: few; j_gene: TRBJ2-3; v_gene: TRBV7-2; d_gene: -; CDR3aa: CASSRDRTSDTQYF; CDR3nt: TGTGCCAGCAGTAGGGACCGAACCTCAGATACGCAGTATTTT
abundance: -; j_gene: TRBJ2-7; v_gene: TRBV4-2; d_gene: TRBD2; CDR3aa: CASSQDASGTYEQYF; CDR3nt: TGTGCCAGCAGCCAAGATGCTAGCGGGACCTACGAGCAGTACTTC
abundance: few; j_gene: TRBJ2-3; v_gene: TRBV9; d_gene: -; CDR3aa: CASSVHPDVADTQYF; CDR3nt: TGTGCCAGCAGCGTTCACCCGGACGTTGCAGATACGCAGTATTTT
abundance: -; j_gene: TRBJ2-5; v_gene: TRBV6-5; d_gene: -; CDR3aa: CASTKALGGAETQYF; CDR3nt: TGTGCCAGCACCAAAGCCCTTGGGGGGGCCGAGACCCAGTACTTC
abundance: -; j_gene: TRBJ1-1; v_gene: TRBV27; d_gene: -; CDR3aa: CASSLSRGGNAFF; CDR3nt: TGTGCCAGCAGTTTATCAAGGGGAGGAAACGCTTTCTTT
abundance: few; j_gene: TRBJ1-3; v_gene: TRBV5-1; d_gene: -; CDR3aa: CASSLRGDGNTIYF; CDR3nt: TGCGCCAGCAGCTTACGAGGAGATGGAAACACCATATATTTT
abundance: -; j_gene: TRBJ2-1; v_gene: TRBV6-5; d_gene: TRBD2; CDR3aa: CASGYIEAGGNEQFF; CDR3nt: TGTGCCAGCGGTTACATTGAGGCGGGAGGGAATGAGCAGTTCTTC
abundance: few; j_gene: TRBJ2-5; v_gene: TRBV5-4; d_gene: TRBD2; CDR3aa: CASSLAVRAGEETQYF; CDR3nt: TGTGCCAGCAGCTTGGCGGTCCGAGCGGGAGAAGAGACCCAGTACTTC
abundance: -; j_gene: TRBJ2-1; v_gene: TRBV27; d_gene: -; CDR3aa: CASSLAGHVQFF; CDR3nt: TGTGCCAGCAGTTTAGCGGGGCATGTGCAGTTCTTC
abundance: -; j_gene: TRBJ1-2; v_gene: TRBV30; d_gene: TRBD1; CDR3aa: CAWSPRGNYGYTF; CDR3nt: TGTGCCTGGAGCCCCAGGGGGAACTATGGCTACACCTTC
abundance: -; j_gene: TRBJ2-3; v_gene: TRBV11-2; d_gene: TRBD2; CDR3aa: CASSSAGIRQYF; CDR3nt: TGTGCCAGCAGCTCAGCGGGAATTAGGCAGTATTTT
abundance: -; j_gene: TRBJ1-2; v_gene: TRBV6-5; d_gene: TRBD1; CDR3aa: CASSYGDRGYGYTF; CDR3nt: TGTGCCAGCAGTTACGGGGACAGGGGATATGGCTACACCTTC
abundance: few; j_gene: TRBJ2-6; v_gene: TRBV7-9; d_gene: -; CDR3aa: CASSLDRAVGSGANVLTF; CDR3nt: TGTGCCAGCAGCTTAGACAGGGCAGTGGGCTCTGGGGCCAACGTCCTGACTTTC
abundance: many; j_gene: TRBJ2-5; v_gene: TRBV5-1; d_gene: -; CDR3aa: CASSLGASLSETQYF; CDR3nt: TGCGCCAGCAGCTTGGGGGCTAGCTTGTCGGAGACCCAGTACTTC